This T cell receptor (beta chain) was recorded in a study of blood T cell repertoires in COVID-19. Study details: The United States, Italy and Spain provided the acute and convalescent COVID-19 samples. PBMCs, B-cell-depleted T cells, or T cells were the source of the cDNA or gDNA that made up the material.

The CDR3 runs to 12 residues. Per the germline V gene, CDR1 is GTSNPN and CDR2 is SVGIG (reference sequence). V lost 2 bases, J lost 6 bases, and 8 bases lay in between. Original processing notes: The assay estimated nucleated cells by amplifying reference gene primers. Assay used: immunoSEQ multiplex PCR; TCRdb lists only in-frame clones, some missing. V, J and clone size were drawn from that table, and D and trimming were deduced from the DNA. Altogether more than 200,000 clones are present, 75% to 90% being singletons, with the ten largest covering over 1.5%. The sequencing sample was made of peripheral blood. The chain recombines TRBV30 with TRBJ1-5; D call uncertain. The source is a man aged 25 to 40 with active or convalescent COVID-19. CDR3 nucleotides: TGTGCCTGGAGTCCGGGTACTCAGCCCCAGCATTTT. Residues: CAWSPGTQPQHF.